The TCR beta chain described here comes from a study of cytomegalovirus exposure and HLA in healthy donors. Whole-study context: Unique TCRs from HLA-typed donors, roughly 87 million of them, were held in an early data release.

CDR3 length: 15 amino acids. The V segment lost 6 bases and the J segment 5 bases; nucleotides outside the gene matches: 9. The V gene's germline CDR1 is SEHNR and CDR2 FQNEAQ (reference sequence). With 60 Vbeta and 13 Jbeta primers, the PCR was carried out. Data came from immunoSEQ multiplex PCR; TCRdb stores just in-frame clones and leaves some out. The repertoire consists of 150,000 or so clones, with less than 90% occurring once and the leading ten covering about 4%. Notes on this clone: The antigen remains undetermined.

Study-wide results and caveats: Prediction of most subjects' HLA-A and HLA-B alleles by TCR beta sequences was reportedly accurate.

The sequence came from a man aged 50 or older in good health and CMV-seropositive. Specimen: PBMCs. The chain carries TRBV7-9 and TRBJ2-3, with 9 bases identical to TRBD2. CDR3 residues: CASREGGRARDTQYF. Written as DNA, the CDR3 is TGTGCCAGCAGAGAGGGCGGGAGGGCCAGAGATACGCAGTATTTT.